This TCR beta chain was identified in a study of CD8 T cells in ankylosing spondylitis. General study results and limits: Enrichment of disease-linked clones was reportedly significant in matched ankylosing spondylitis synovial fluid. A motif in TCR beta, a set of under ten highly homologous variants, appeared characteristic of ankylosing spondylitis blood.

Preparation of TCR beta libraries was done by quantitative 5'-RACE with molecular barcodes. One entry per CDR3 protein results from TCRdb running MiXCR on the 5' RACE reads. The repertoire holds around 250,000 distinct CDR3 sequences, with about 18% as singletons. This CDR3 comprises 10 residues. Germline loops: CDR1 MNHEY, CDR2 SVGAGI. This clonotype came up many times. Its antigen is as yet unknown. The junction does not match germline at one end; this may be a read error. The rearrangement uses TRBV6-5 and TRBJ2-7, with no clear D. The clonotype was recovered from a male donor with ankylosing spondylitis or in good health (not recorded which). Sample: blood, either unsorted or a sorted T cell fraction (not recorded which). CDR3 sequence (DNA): TGTGCCAGCAGGGACCCACAGTCCATTTTC. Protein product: CASRDPQSIF.